Listed here are 15 T cell receptor beta chains from one sample, sequenced in a study of Tregs in tolerant kidney transplant recipients. Profiling relied on immunoSEQ multiplex PCR, and the TCRdb table lists in-frame clones only, not all of them. The sample shows around 48,000 clones, and around 0.88% sits with its ten largest clones. This sample comprised CD4+ T cells from blood, obtained before the transplant. The receptor set was obtained from a human donor who received a combined kidney and bone marrow transplant.

In the case of this clone: The junction does not match germline at one end; this may be a read error. The CDR3 end is not reached by the read, which stops 3 residues before it; the germline J gene fills it in. The gene calls are TRBV23-1 and TRBJ2-2, with 8 bases identical to TRBD2. TRBV23-1 is treated as an ORF (open reading frame) with a function not yet certain. The CDR3 consists of 16 residues. Here the CDR3 reads CASSQYSGTKTGELFF. Partial CDR3 DNA: TGCGCCAGCAGTCAATATAGCGGGACGAAGACCGGGGAG.

On this clone: The sequenced fragment ends 3 residues before the CDR3 boundary, so the rest is inferred from the germline J gene. The chain has TRBV7-9 and TRBJ2-1; D might be TRBD2 (6 bases). Germline V gene sequence: CDR1 SEHNR, CDR2 FQNEAQ (reference sequence). The V gene lost 5 bases and the J gene lost 7 bases, with 15 bases spanning the gap. This CDR3 has 14 amino acids. The covered CDR3 bases are TGTGCCAGCAGCCCCCTACCTAGCGTTAATGAG. Its protein is CASSPLPSVNE. The whole CDR3 protein reads CASSPLPSVNEQFF.

In regard to this clone: The CDR3 end lies 3 residues beyond the end of the read and is filled in from the germline J gene. V and J are TRBV28 and TRBJ1-2; a weak D match, TRBD1 (5 bases). This CDR3 comprises 13 residues. Germline V gives CDR1 MDHEN, CDR2 SYDVKM. V dropped 4 bases and J dropped 7 bases, with 13 bases sitting between them. The CDR3 bases that were read are TGTGCCAGCAGTTCCCCTGGGGCGGCTGGC. It specifies CASSSPGAAG. The entire CDR3 protein is CASSSPGAAGYTF.

This chain's CDR3 is CSHGQGVGGYTF. The sequenced CDR3 bases are TGCAGCCACGGACAGGGGGTTGGTGGC. The chain has TRBV29-1 and TRBJ1-2, with 10 positions matching TRBD1. Sequencing ends 3 residues short of the CDR3 end; the germline J gene provides the rest. V lost 8 bases to trimming and J lost 7 bases; unmatched junction nucleotides: 7. CDR1 is SQVTM, CDR2 ANQGSEA, per germline. This CDR3 is built from 12 residues.

Details on this clone: The CDR3 extends 3 residues past the end of the read, so its final part is completed from the germline J gene. The V and J genes are TRBV5-4 and TRBJ2-1; 9 bases are shared with TRBD1. Unmatched junction bases numbered 8, after V lost 5 bases and J lost 5 bases. The CDR3 is 15 amino acids. CDR1 and CDR2 from the germline V gene are SGHNT and YYREEE (reference sequence). The CDR3 DNA, read in part, is TGTGCCAGCAGTCAAGGGACAGGGACCCACAATGAG. Its translation: CASSQGTGTHNE. The CDR3 as a whole reads CASSQGTGTHNEQFF.

As concerns this clone: Sequencing ends 3 residues short of the CDR3 end; the germline J gene provides the rest. V is TRBV19 and J is TRBJ1-1; D might be TRBD1 (5 bases). The CDR3 is 14 amino acids. CDR1 LNHDA and CDR2 SQIVND come from the germline V gene (reference sequence). Trimming removed 3 bases at V and 3 bases at J, with 11 bases between. The CDR3 is CASSMRGRDTEAFF. CDR3 DNA (partial): TGTGCCAGTAGTATGAGGGGAAGGGACACTGAA.

Turning to this clone: The CDR3 end lies 3 residues beyond the end of the read and is filled in from the germline J gene. The V and J genes are TRBV19 and TRBJ2-5; tentative D call: TRBD1 (6 bases). V dropped 2 bases and J dropped 4 bases, with 11 bases sitting between them. This CDR3 region has 14 residues. Germline CDR1 reads LNHDA; CDR2 reads SQIVND (reference sequence). The CDR3 protein is CASSITQGLETQYF. CDR3 DNA (partial): TGTGCCAGTAGTATAACGCAGGGGCTAGAGACC.

On this clone itself: Coverage ceases 3 residues before the CDR3 finishes, and the germline J gene fills in the end. The chain recombines TRBV7-2 with TRBJ2-1; D might be TRBD1 (5 bases). The V gene's germline CDR1 is SGHTA and CDR2 FQGNSA. V was shortened by 5 bases and J by 8 bases, with 13 bases between the two germline ends. The CDR3 runs to 13 residues. CDR3 sequence: CASSLRAEHEQFF. The CDR3 DNA, read in part, is TGTGCCAGCAGCCTCAGGGCGGAGCATGAG.

A remark on this clone: The CDR3 end is not reached by the read, which stops 3 residues before it; the germline J gene fills it in. This chain joins TRBV5-5 and TRBJ2-5; 7 bases are shared with TRBD2. The CDR3 contains 14 residues. From germline, CDR1 is SGHKS and CDR2 YYEKEE (reference sequence). V shed 1 base, J shed 4 bases, and the junction held 4 bases outside the gene matches. The DNA read from the CDR3 is TGTGCCAGCAGCTTGCGCAGGGAGGGAGAGACC. It specifies CASSLRREGET. The CDR3 in its entirety is CASSLRREGETQYF.

About this clone itself: Read sequence stops 3 residues before the CDR3 end, and the germline J gene provides the missing end. The genes are TRBV18 and TRBJ2-3; 10 nucleotides line up with TRBD2. CDR1 and CDR2 (germline): KGHSH, LQKENI. The J segment lost 0 bases and the V segment lost 3 bases, leaving 0 bases of the junction unmatched. The length of the CDR3 is 15 residues. The covered CDR3 bases are TGTGCCAGCTCACCGGGACTAGCGAGCACAGATACG. Amino acid sequence: CASSPGLASTDT. The full CDR3 reads CASSPGLASTDTQYF.

As concerns this clone: The read terminates 3 residues before the CDR3 end, so the remaining end is supplied by the germline J gene. The rearrangement links TRBV2 to TRBJ1-2; perhaps TRBD1 as D (6 bases). The length of the CDR3 is 12 residues. CDR1 SNHLY and CDR2 FYNNEI come from the germline V gene. Trimming left V 5 bases short and J 4 bases short, with 8 bases between. The CDR3 DNA, read in part, is TGTGCCAGCAGTTACAGGGCCTATGGC. Translation gives CASSYRAYG. The entire CDR3 reads CASSYRAYGYTF.

With regard to this clone: Read coverage stops 3 residues before the CDR3 terminus; the germline J gene supplies the remainder. The V call is TRBV5-1, the J call TRBJ2-5, with D possibly TRBD1 on 6 matching bases. CDR1 is SGHRS and CDR2 is YFSETQ in the germline V gene. The V end lost 0 bases, the J end lost 3 bases, and 15 bases lay between the germline ends. This CDR3 has 16 amino acids. This CDR3 reads CASSLAEQQGKETQYF. The part of the CDR3 DNA that was read is TGCGCCAGCAGCTTGGCCGAACAACAGGGCAAAGAGACC.

In the case of this clone: The read gets to within 3 residues of the CDR3 end, and the germline J gene fills in the rest. This rearrangement joins TRBV19 to TRBJ2-3; D is possibly TRBD1 (5 bases). CDR3 length equals 16 residues. V gave up 9 bases and J gave up 5 bases, with 24 bases separating them. The germline gives CDR1 LNHDA, CDR2 SQIVND (reference sequence). The CDR3 region is CASALSDRLRGDTQYF. The part of the CDR3 DNA that was read is TGTGCCAGCGCTCTATCAGACCGTCTTAGGGGAGATACG.

As concerns this clone: Coverage ceases 3 residues before the CDR3 finishes, and the germline J gene fills in the end. The chain employs TRBV14 and TRBJ2-5, with D tentatively TRBD2 (6 bases). This CDR3 spans 14 amino acids. V dropped 1 base and J dropped 5 bases, with 11 bases sitting between them. CDR1 and CDR2 (germline): SGHDN, FVKESK. The CDR3 DNA, read in part, is TGTGCCAGCAGCCAAGCCACGAGCGGGGAGACC. Protein sequence: CASSQATSGET. The CDR3 reads in full as CASSQATSGETQYF. Based on the CDR3 plus reference TRBV14 and TRBJ2-5, the full variable domain is EAGVTQFPSHSVIEKGQTVTLRCDPISGHDNLYWYRRVMGKEIKFLLHFVKESKQDESGMPNNRFLAERTGGTYSTLKVQPAELEDSGVYFCASSQATSGETQYFGPGTRLLVL.

In the case of this clone: The observed sequence ends 3 residues before the CDR3 terminus, with the missing tail filled in from the germline J gene. The V call is TRBV30, the J call TRBJ2-3, with 11 bases lining up with TRBD2. CDR3 size: 17 residues. Germline V gene lookup returns CDR1 GTSNPN and CDR2 SVGIG (reference sequence). The junction had 12 bases not matched to a gene; V was cut back by 3 bases and J by 4 bases. The CDR3 protein is CAWSRGLAGGGADTQYF. The sequenced CDR3 bases are TGTGCCTGGAGCCGTGGGCTAGCGGGAGGTGGGGCAGATACG. The full variable domain, in which reference TRBV30 and TRBJ2-3 provide the parts outside the CDR3, is SQTIHQWPATLVQPVGSPLSLECTVEGTSNPNLYWYRQAAGRGLQLLFYSVGIGQISSEVPQNLSASRPQDRQFILSSKKLLLSDSGFYLCAWSRGLAGGGADTQYFGPGTRLTVL.